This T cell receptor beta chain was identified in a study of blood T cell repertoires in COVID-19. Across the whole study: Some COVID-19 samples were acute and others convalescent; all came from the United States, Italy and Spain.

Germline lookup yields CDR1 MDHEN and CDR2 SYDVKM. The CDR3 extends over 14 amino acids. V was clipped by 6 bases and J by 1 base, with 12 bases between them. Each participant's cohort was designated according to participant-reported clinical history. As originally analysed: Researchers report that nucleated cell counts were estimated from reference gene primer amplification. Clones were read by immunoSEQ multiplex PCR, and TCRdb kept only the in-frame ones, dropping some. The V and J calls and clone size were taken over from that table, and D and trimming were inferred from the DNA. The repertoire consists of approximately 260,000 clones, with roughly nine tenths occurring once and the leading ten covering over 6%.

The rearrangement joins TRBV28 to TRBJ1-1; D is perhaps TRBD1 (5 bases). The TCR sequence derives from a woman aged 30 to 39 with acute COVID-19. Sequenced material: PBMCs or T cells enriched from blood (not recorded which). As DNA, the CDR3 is TGTGCCAGCAGCTTACTGACAGCGAACACTGAAGCTTTCTTT. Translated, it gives CASSLLTANTEAFF. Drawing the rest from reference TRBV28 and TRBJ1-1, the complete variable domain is DVKVTQSSRYLVKRTGEKVFLECVQDMDHENMFWYRQDPGLGLRLIYFSYDVKMKEKGDIPEGYSVSREKKERFSLILESASTNQTSMYLCASSLLTANTEAFFGQGTRLTVV.